The 8 T cell receptor beta chains presented below share a single source sample, sequenced in a study of OX40 agonist ivuxolimab in advanced cancers. Assay used: immunoSEQ multiplex PCR; TCRdb lists only in-frame clones, some missing. The sample holds about 60,000 clones, about nine tenths seen once. The specimen comprised CD4+ or CD8+ T cells sorted from blood, sampled in a trial of the OX40 agonist ivuxolimab. These receptors came from an adult with an advanced solid tumor such as melanoma, head and neck, liver or kidney cancer.

The V gene is TRBV4-1, the J gene TRBJ1-2; D remains ambiguous. The V end was cut by 0 bases, the J end by 8 bases, with 19 bases between. This CDR3 is built from 16 residues. Germline CDR1 MGHRA, CDR2 YSYEKL. The CDR3 reads CASSQDPEAKMGGYTF. In DNA form, the CDR3 reads TGCGCCAGCAGCCAAGACCCCGAAGCAAAGATGGGAGGCTACACCTTC.

The V call is TRBV2, the J call TRBJ2-1, with D hard to call. Germline V lookup: CDR1 SNHLY, CDR2 FYNNEI. V was trimmed by 10 bases and J by 12 bases, leaving 19 bases between them. There are 12 residues in the CDR3. The CDR3 nucleotides are TGTGCCAACCAGACTGGTACCGATCCGCAGTTCTTC. This encodes CANQTGTDPQFF.

The chain links TRBV5-1 to TRBJ2-2, with 7 bases lining up with TRBD1. V shed 0 bases and J 7 bases; nucleotides not matched to a gene: 6. Germline assignment: CDR1 SGHRS and CDR2 YFSETQ. The CDR3 spans 15 residues. The CDR3 DNA is TGCGCCAGCAGCTTGGGCCAGGGGGAGATCGGGGAGCTGTTTTTT. It codes for CASSLGQGEIGELFF.

The chain couples TRBV7-8 to TRBJ2-7; 9 bases align to TRBD1. The germline gives CDR1 SGHVS, CDR2 FQNEAQ. The J segment lost 6 bases and the V segment lost 1 base, leaving 7 bases of the junction unmatched. The CDR3 length is 15 residues. The CDR3 region has the DNA TGTGCCAGCAGCTTAGAGATGGGACAGGGAGGCGAGCAGTACTTC. This codes for CASSLEMGQGGEQYF.

This clone was detected only a few times. This chain joins TRBV23-1 and TRBJ2-5; D possibly corresponds to TRBD1 (5 bases). TRBV23-1 has ORF status, its function being uncertain. This CDR3 has 13 amino acids. V lost 4 bases to trimming and J lost 3 bases, with 9 bases between them. The chain's CDR3 is CASSRLGEETQYF. Written as DNA, the CDR3 is TGCGCCAGCAGTCGTTTAGGGGAAGAGACCCAGTACTTC.

CDR3: CAWSRTGGSLDTIYF. CDR3 in DNA: TGTGCCTGGAGCCGGACAGGGGGATCCTTGGACACCATATATTTT. The chain has TRBV30 and TRBJ1-3, with 10 positions matching TRBD1. J was trimmed by 8 bases and V by 3 bases; bases with no gene match: 10. Germline V gene sequence: CDR1 GTSNPN, CDR2 SVGIG (reference sequence). The CDR3 spans 15 residues.

V gene TRBV19 combines with J gene TRBJ1-5, with TRBD1 identical over 7 bases. Trimming took 6 bases from V and 5 from J; bases not matched to a gene: 4. The germline CDR1 and CDR2 sequences are LNHDA and SQIVND (reference sequence). CDR3 length: 13 amino acids. CDR3: CASSRGGYQPQHF. The CDR3 coding sequence is TGTGCCAGTAGCAGAGGGGGCTATCAGCCCCAGCATTTT.

The chain links TRBV7-9 to TRBJ2-1, with D tentatively TRBD2 (6 bases). The CDR3 length is 13 residues. The germline CDR1 and CDR2 sequences are SEHNR and FQNEAQ (reference sequence). V was trimmed by 2 bases and J by 7 bases, leaving 9 bases between them. The CDR3 nucleotides read TGTGCCAGCAGCTTAAATGCGGGAAATGAGCAGTTCTTC. Translating gives CASSLNAGNEQFF.